This TCR beta chain was observed in a study of blood T cells in healthy people across ages. The CDR3 contains 13 residues. V was cut by 0 bases and J by 12 bases, with 12 bases left in between. Germline-derived CDR1 and CDR2 are LGHDT and YNNKEL (reference sequence). A second PCR, run for about 7 to 11 cycles, used a sample-barcoded 5' primer plus a J-beta primer mix. Each CDR3 protein is one row after TCRdb ran MiXCR on the 5' RACE reads. The sample holds under 1,000,000 distinct CDR3 sequences, around 36% seen once. In terms of origin and age, donors were healthy Caucasian individuals from Russia aged about 6 to 90. Study observations and caveats: Older age went with lower TCR beta diversity per million T cells, in a roughly linear way.

This clonotype has a count of ten or more. Antigen specificity is unknown. This receptor was obtained from a man aged 18 to 30 in good health. Sequencing was carried out using blood. V and J are TRBV3-1 and TRBJ2-1; possible D gene TRBD2, 6 bases. CDR3 nucleotide sequence: TGTGCCAGCAGCCAAGATTGGGTAGCGGCGCAGTTCTTC. As protein: CASSQDWVAAQFF.